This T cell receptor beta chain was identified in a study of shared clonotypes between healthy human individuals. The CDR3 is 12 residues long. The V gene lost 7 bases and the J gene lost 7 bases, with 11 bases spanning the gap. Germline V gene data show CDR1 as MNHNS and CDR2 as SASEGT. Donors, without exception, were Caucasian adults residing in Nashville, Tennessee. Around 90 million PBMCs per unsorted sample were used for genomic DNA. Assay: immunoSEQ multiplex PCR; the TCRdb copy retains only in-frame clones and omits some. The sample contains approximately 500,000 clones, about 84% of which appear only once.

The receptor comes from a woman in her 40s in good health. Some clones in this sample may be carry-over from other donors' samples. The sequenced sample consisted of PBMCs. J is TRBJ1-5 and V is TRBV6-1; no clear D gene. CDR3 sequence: CASNARPQPQHF. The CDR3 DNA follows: TGTGCCAGCAATGCCAGGCCCCAGCCCCAGCATTTT.